The 2 T cell receptor beta chains below all came from one sample that was sequenced in a study of blood T cell repertoires in COVID-19. Clones were sequenced by immunoSEQ multiplex PCR, and TCRdb holds only the in-frame ones, with some missing. The data contain about 300,000 clones, roughly 80% of them singletons. What was sequenced was peripheral blood. These receptors came from a human donor with COVID-19, enrolled during active disease. The donor label of this sample is uncertain.

The chain has TRBV7-3 and TRBJ2-1, with TRBD2 matching 9 bases. The germline V gene has CDR1 SGHTA and CDR2 FQGTGA. V shed 5 bases and J 3 bases; nucleotides not matched to a gene: 5. The CDR3 covers 15 residues. CDR3 amino acids: CASSPSGNHYNEQFF. As DNA, the CDR3 is TGTGCCAGCAGCCCTAGCGGGAACCACTACAATGAGCAGTTCTTC.

This chain links TRBV29-1 with TRBJ1-2; 7 bases are a match to TRBD1. Germline V gene sequence: CDR1 SQVTM, CDR2 ANQGSEA. J was trimmed by 6 bases and V by 8 bases; bases with no gene match: 3. This CDR3 region has 10 residues. CDR3 loop: CSTDRDGYTF. The CDR3 region has the DNA TGCAGCACCGACAGGGATGGCTACACCTTC.